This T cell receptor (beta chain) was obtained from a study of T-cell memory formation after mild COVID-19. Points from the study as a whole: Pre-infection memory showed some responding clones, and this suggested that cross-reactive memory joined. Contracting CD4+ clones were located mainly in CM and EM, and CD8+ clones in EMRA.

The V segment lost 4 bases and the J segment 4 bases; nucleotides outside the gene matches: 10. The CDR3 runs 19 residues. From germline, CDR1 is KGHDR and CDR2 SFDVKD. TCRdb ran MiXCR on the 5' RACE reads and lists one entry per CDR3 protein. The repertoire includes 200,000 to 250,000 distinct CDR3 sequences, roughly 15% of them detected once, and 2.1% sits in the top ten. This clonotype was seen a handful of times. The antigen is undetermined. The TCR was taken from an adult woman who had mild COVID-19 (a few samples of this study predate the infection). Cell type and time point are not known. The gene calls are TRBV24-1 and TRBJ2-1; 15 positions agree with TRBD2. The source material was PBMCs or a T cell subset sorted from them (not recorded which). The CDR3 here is CATSDPGLAGGPRYNEQFF. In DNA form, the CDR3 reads TGTGCCACCAGTGACCCCGGACTAGCGGGGGGGCCGCGTTACAATGAGCAGTTCTTC.